This paragraph covers one T cell receptor (beta chain) sequence. The sample belongs to a study of cytomegalovirus exposure and HLA in healthy donors. Per the germline V gene, CDR1 is SSHAT and CDR2 is FNYEAQ (reference sequence). Trimming cost V 1 base and J 9 bases; bases outside gene matches: 3. The CDR3 is made up of 14 amino acids. PCR primers comprised 60 Vbeta and 13 Jbeta primers. TCRdb's table, derived via immunoSEQ multiplex PCR, lists solely in-frame clones and lacks some. The sample carries some 150,000 clones, 68% recorded once. This TCR was recovered from a man in his 60s in good health and CMV-seronegative. The sample consisted of PBMCs. The chain links TRBV7-7 to TRBJ2-1, with TRBD1 matching 10 bases. The DNA of the CDR3 is TGTGCCAGCAGCTTAGGGACAGGGGGGAGTGAGCAGTTCTTC. This encodes CASSLGTGGSEQFF.